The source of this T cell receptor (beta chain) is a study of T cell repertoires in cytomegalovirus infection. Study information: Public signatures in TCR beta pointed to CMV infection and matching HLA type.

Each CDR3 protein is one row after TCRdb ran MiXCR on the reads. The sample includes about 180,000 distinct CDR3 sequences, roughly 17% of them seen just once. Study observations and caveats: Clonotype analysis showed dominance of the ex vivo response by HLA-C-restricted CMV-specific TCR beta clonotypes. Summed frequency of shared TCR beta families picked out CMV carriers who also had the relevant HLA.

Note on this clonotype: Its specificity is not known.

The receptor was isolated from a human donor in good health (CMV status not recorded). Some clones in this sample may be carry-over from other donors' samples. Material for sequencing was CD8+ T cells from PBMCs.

The CDR3 nucleotides read TGTGCCAGCAGCCTCGGGATATTCGGACAGGTGCATGGCTACACCTTC. Translation: CASSLGIFGQVHGYTF. The J gene is TRBJ1-2, the V gene TRBV27; 7 bases align to TRBD1. Germline CDR1 MNHEY, CDR2 SMNVEV (reference sequence). Trimming cost V 6 bases and J 6 bases; bases outside gene matches: 16. CDR3 length: 16 residues.